This TCR beta chain is from a study of T cell repertoires in cytomegalovirus infection. Study context: Selection of CMV epitopes for the study included recently identified HLA-C-restricted and well-studied HLA-B-restricted ones. Indications of both CMV infection and matching HLA type were provided by public TCR beta signatures. Study findings and constraints: The ex vivo response showed dominance by HLA-C-restricted CMV-specific TCR beta clonotypes.

CDR3 length: 15 amino acids. Trimming stripped 3 bases from V and 0 bases from J, with 11 bases between. Germline V gene sequence: CDR1 MNHEY, CDR2 SMNVEV (reference sequence). This clonotype was counted only a few times. Its antigen is unidentified. TCRdb used MiXCR to reprocess the reads, holding one entry per CDR3 protein. The sample contains roughly 800,000 distinct CDR3 sequences, just under 30% of which appear only once. The sample consisted of cultured CD8+ T cells from PBMCs, taken from culture after CMV antigen stimulation. The TCR was taken from a human donor in good health (CMV status not recorded). Some clones in this sample may be carry-over from other donors' samples. The genes are TRBV27 and TRBJ2-5; perhaps D is TRBD1 or TRBD2 (6 bases each). The CDR3 bases are TGTGCCAGCAGTTTGGACAGCGGGTACCAAGAGACCCAGTACTTC. Its translation: CASSLDSGYQETQYF.